The 29 T cell receptor beta chains below all came from one sample that was sequenced in a study of cytomegalovirus exposure and HLA in healthy donors. Primers for the PCR totalled 60 Vbeta and 13 Jbeta. Data came from immunoSEQ multiplex PCR; TCRdb stores just in-frame clones and leaves some out. Of 200,000 to 250,000 clones listed, 60% to 80% are singletons. What was sequenced was PBMCs. The source of these receptors is a male donor in good health and CMV-seronegative.

The genes are TRBV9 and TRBJ1-3; D not resolved. Germline CDR1 SGDLS, CDR2 YYNGEE. The CDR3 loop spans 15 amino acids. The germline V and J ends were trimmed by 0 bases and 2 bases, with 9 bases remaining between them. CDR3 DNA: TGTGCCAGCAGCGTAGACCCGGAGCCTGGAAACACCATATATTTT. It is translated as CASSVDPEPGNTIYF. Looking up the rest from reference TRBV9 and TRBJ1-3 gives the full variable domain: DSGVTQTPKHLITATGQRVTLRCSPRSGDLSVYWYQQSLDQGLQFLIQYYNGEERAKGNILERFSAQQFPDLHSELNLSSLELGDSALYFCASSVDPEPGNTIYFGEGSWLTVV.

The rearrangement joins TRBV29-1 to TRBJ1-1, with D possibly TRBD1 on 6 matching bases. V was trimmed by 5 bases and J by 0 bases, leaving 16 bases between them. The CDR3 is made up of 15 amino acids. Germline V CDR1 and CDR2: SQVTM, ANQGSEA. CDR3 in amino acids: CSVQQGSRMNTEAFF. CDR3 nucleotide sequence: TGCAGCGTTCAACAGGGTAGTAGGATGAACACTGAAGCTTTCTTT.

V and J are TRBV6-6 and TRBJ2-7; TRBD1 matches 7 bases. Germline V lookup: CDR1 MNHNY, CDR2 SVGAGI (reference sequence). The CDR3 is made up of 14 amino acids. With 4 bases clipped from V and 5 bases from J, the junction kept 8 bases outside the gene matches. The CDR3 sequence is CASSSRQGPHEQYF. DNA for the CDR3: TGTGCCAGCAGTTCCAGACAGGGTCCCCACGAGCAGTACTTC.

The table lists this clone with a count of one. The V and J genes are TRBV9 and TRBJ2-1; possible D gene TRBD1, 6 bases. The CDR3 runs to 13 residues. The germline V gene encodes CDR1 SGDLS and CDR2 YYNGEE. V dropped 0 bases and J dropped 8 bases, with 9 bases sitting between them. The CDR3, as DNA: TGTGCCAGCAGCGTAGAGGGGGAAGATGAGCAGTTCTTC. Translating it yields CASSVEGEDEQFF. The full variable domain, completed using reference TRBV9 and TRBJ2-1, is DSGVTQTPKHLITATGQRVTLRCSPRSGDLSVYWYQQSLDQGLQFLIQYYNGEERAKGNILERFSAQQFPDLHSELNLSSLELGDSALYFCASSVEGEDEQFFGPGTRLTVL.

This chain joins TRBV5-1 and TRBJ1-2, with D perhaps TRBD1 (5 bases). The germline gives CDR1 SGHRS, CDR2 YFSETQ. The CDR3 loop spans 14 amino acids. Trimming stripped 6 bases from V and 8 bases from J, with 20 bases between. The DNA for the CDR3 is TGCGCCAGCAAAGACCGGGACTGGGTGAAGGGCTACACCTTC. Encoded protein: CASKDRDWVKGYTF.

The V gene is TRBV15, the J gene TRBJ1-1; the match to TRBD1 covers 10 bases. In germline, CDR1 is LNHNV, CDR2 YYDKDF (reference sequence). After removal of 5 bases from V and 7 bases from J, the junction contained 13 bases not matched to a gene. The CDR3 has 16 amino acids. DNA of the CDR3: TGTGCCACCAGCGGATGGACAGGGGGGGGAACGGGTGAAGCTTTCTTT. It specifies CATSGWTGGGTGEAFF.

V gene TRBV5-5 combines with J gene TRBJ1-6; 12 bases fit TRBD1. From germline, CDR1 is SGHKS and CDR2 YYEKEE (reference sequence). V gave up 3 bases and J gave up 10 bases; unmatched junction bases: 5. This CDR3 has 15 residues. CDR3 loop: CASSSGTGGDSPLHF. CDR3 DNA: TGTGCCAGCAGCTCGGGGACAGGGGGCGACTCACCCCTCCACTTT.

The rearrangement joins TRBV15 to TRBJ2-7; 8 bases map to TRBD2. The CDR3 has 15 amino acids. Germline CDR1 reads LNHNV; CDR2 reads YYDKDF (reference sequence). The V segment lost 5 bases and the J segment 6 bases; nucleotides outside the gene matches: 12. DNA of the CDR3: TGTGCCACCAGCCGGACTAGCAGGAGTATTACCGAGCAGTACTTC. Its protein product is CATSRTSRSITEQYF.

The rearrangement links TRBV10-1 to TRBJ2-4, with D possibly matching TRBD1 (5 bases). This CDR3 has 13 amino acids. Trimming pared 0 bases from V and 6 bases from J, leaving 6 bases between. CDR1 is WNHNN, CDR2 SYGVQD, per germline (reference sequence). CDR3 bases: TGCGCCAGCAGTGAGTCCCAGGGAAACATTCAGTACTTC. Its protein is CASSESQGNIQYF.

This clone was found a few times. The rearrangement uses TRBV7-9 and TRBJ2-3; 9 nucleotides line up with TRBD1. The ends lost 7 bases at V and 2 bases at J; junction bases unmatched: 10. In germline, CDR1 is SEHNR, CDR2 FQNEAQ (reference sequence). CDR3 length: 16 amino acids. CDR3 region: CASIDRDRVFTDTQYF. CDR3 DNA: TGTGCCAGCATCGACCGGGACAGGGTATTCACAGATACGCAGTATTTT.

The rearrangement joins TRBV7-8 to TRBJ2-7, with TRBD1 matching over 8 bases. In germline, CDR1 is SGHVS, CDR2 FQNEAQ. CDR3 length equals 14 residues. Losses at the gene ends were 4 bases for V and 2 bases for J; bases not matched to a gene: 4. CDR3 sequence (DNA): TGTGCCAGCAGCTCAGGACAGGGAGCCTACGAGCAGTACTTC. Its translation is CASSSGQGAYEQYF.

V usage is TRBV7-9 and J usage is TRBJ1-1; possible D gene TRBD1, 5 bases. Trimming took off 3 bases at V and 1 base at J, with 12 bases between the two ends. The CDR3 contains 15 residues. Germline assignment: CDR1 SEHNR and CDR2 FQNEAQ (reference sequence). CDR3 in amino acids: CASSFPVGENTEAFF. For the CDR3, the DNA is TGTGCCAGCAGCTTCCCCGTAGGGGAGAACACTGAAGCTTTCTTT.

The CDR3 loop reads CASSGLAGPNEQFF. CDR3 nucleotide sequence: TGTGCCAGCAGTGGCCTAGCGGGCCCCAATGAGCAGTTCTTC. The rearrangement joins TRBV27 to TRBJ2-1, with TRBD2 matching 8 bases. Germline V gene sequence: CDR1 MNHEY, CDR2 SMNVEV (reference sequence). J was trimmed by 6 bases and V by 5 bases; bases with no gene match: 6. The CDR3 sequence is 14 residues long.

V and J are TRBV6-5 and TRBJ1-1; perhaps TRBD1 as D (5 bases). Germline V gene data show CDR1 as MNHEY and CDR2 as SVGAGI. V lost 9 bases to trimming and J lost 0 bases, with 14 bases between them. CDR3 length equals 14 residues. The CDR3 is CASHRQTMNTEAFF. As DNA, the CDR3 is TGTGCCAGTCATAGACAGACCATGAACACTGAAGCTTTCTTT.

Details on this clone: Within the sample, other DNA sequences also encode this same CDR3. The V call is TRBV7-2, the J call TRBJ2-2; D gene ambiguous. V dropped 5 bases and J dropped 0 bases, with 4 bases sitting between them. The CDR3 consists of 13 residues. Germline V gene data show CDR1 as SGHTA and CDR2 as FQGNSA. This chain's CDR3 is CASSGPNTGELFF. The CDR3 DNA reads as TGTGCCAGCAGCGGCCCGAACACCGGGGAGCTGTTTTTT.

The rearrangement joins TRBV7-3 to TRBJ2-1; 7 nucleotides align to TRBD2. Germline CDR1 reads SGHTA; CDR2 reads FQGTGA. V trimming: 4 bases; J trimming: 6 bases; junction bases outside the gene matches: 6. The CDR3 runs to 14 residues. The chain's CDR3 is CASSSGLSVNEQFF. CDR3 bases: TGTGCCAGCAGCTCGGGACTATCTGTCAATGAGCAGTTCTTC. Supplemented by reference TRBV7-3 and TRBJ2-1, the full variable domain reads GAGVSQTPSNKVTEKGKYVELRCDPISGHTALYWYRQSLGQGPEFLIYFQGTGAADDSGLPNDRFFAVRPEGSVSTLKIQRTERGDSAVYLCASSSGLSVNEQFFGPGTRLTVL.

The chain is built from TRBV5-1 and TRBJ2-2; TRBD2 matches at 8 bases. Germline lookup yields CDR1 SGHRS and CDR2 YFSETQ. Trimming at V came to 4 bases and at J to 0 bases, leaving 2 bases not matched to a gene. This CDR3 is built from 15 residues. CDR3 residues: CASSKTSANTGELFF. The CDR3 nucleotides are TGCGCCAGCAGCAAGACTAGCGCGAACACCGGGGAGCTGTTTTTT.

In its sample, this clone was seen a few times. The V and J genes are TRBV5-6 and TRBJ1-5, with a tentative D call TRBD1 (6 bases). The V gene lost 5 bases and the J gene lost 5 bases, with 20 bases spanning the gap. CDR1 is SGHDT and CDR2 is YYEEEE in the germline V gene. The CDR3 length is 16 residues. CDR3 nucleotides: TGTGCCAGCAGTCTTTTGGGGGGGCCGGGGGATCAGCCCCAGCATTTT. Its protein is CASSLLGGPGDQPQHF.

The chain employs TRBV2 and TRBJ2-4; TRBD2 matches at 12 bases. The V gene end was trimmed by 3 bases and the J gene end by 1 base; junction bases not matched to a gene: 7. CDR1 and CDR2 (germline): SNHLY, FYNNEI. The CDR3 is made up of 18 amino acids. The chain's CDR3 is CASSDLGLAGQAKNIQYF. CDR3 bases: TGTGCCAGCAGTGATCTTGGACTAGCGGGACAGGCCAAAAACATTCAGTACTTC.

V gene TRBV2 combines with J gene TRBJ2-2; 12 positions agree with TRBD2. With V trimmed by 4 bases and J by 4 bases, 4 bases remained unmatched. This CDR3 contains 16 residues. CDR1 and CDR2 from the germline V gene are SNHLY and FYNNEI. DNA of the CDR3: TGTGCCAGCAGTGGACTAGCGGGAGTGGGCACCGGGGAGCTGTTTTTT. It encodes CASSGLAGVGTGELFF. Based on the CDR3 plus reference TRBV2 and TRBJ2-2, the full variable domain is EPEVTQTPSHQVTQMGQEVILRCVPISNHLYFYWYRQILGQKVEFLVSFYNNEISEKSEIFDDQFSVERPDGSNFTLKIRSTKLEDSAMYFCASSGLAGVGTGELFFGEGSRLTVL.

This clone was counted a few times. The chain joins TRBV5-4 to TRBJ2-2, with 12 nucleotides matching TRBD2. The CDR3 spans 17 residues. V gave up 4 bases and J gave up 5 bases; unmatched junction bases: 9. Germline CDR1 reads SGHNT; CDR2 reads YYREEE (reference sequence). CDR3 bases: TGTGCCAGCAGCACGACTAGCGGGAGAGCCTTGACCGGGGAGCTGTTTTTT. This sequence encodes CASSTTSGRALTGELFF.

The J gene is TRBJ2-7, the V gene TRBV28; tentatively, D is TRBD1 (5 bases). The CDR3 consists of 13 residues. V gave up 3 bases and J gave up 10 bases, with 16 bases separating them. Germline-derived CDR1 and CDR2 are MDHEN and SYDVKM. CDR3 DNA sequence: TGTGCCAGCAGTTTTAATGTCAGGGCCCACCAGTACTTC. Its protein is CASSFNVRAHQYF.

The chain has TRBV19 and TRBJ2-5; 10 positions agree with TRBD2. Unmatched junction bases numbered 4, after V lost 5 bases and J lost 4 bases. This CDR3 is 14 amino acids long. Germline CDR1 LNHDA, CDR2 SQIVND (reference sequence). The CDR3 sequence is CASSLAGGPETQYF. The CDR3 nucleotides are TGTGCCAGTAGTTTAGCGGGAGGCCCAGAGACCCAGTACTTC.

This clone has only one observation. The rearrangement uses TRBV19 and TRBJ1-1; tentative D call: TRBD1 (6 bases). The germline V gene has CDR1 LNHDA and CDR2 SQIVND (reference sequence). The CDR3 totals 14 residues. The ends were cut back, 4 bases at V and 0 bases at J, with 9 bases in the middle. CDR3 sequence: CASSRDTLNTEAFF. The DNA of the CDR3 is TGTGCCAGTAGTAGGGACACCTTGAACACTGAAGCTTTCTTT.

V gene TRBV10-3 combines with J gene TRBJ1-1; 7 bases match TRBD1. CDR1 and CDR2 from the germline V gene are ENHRY and SYGVKD. V lost 6 bases and J lost 3; bases outside the gene matches: 4. This CDR3 region has 13 residues. The CDR3 loop reads CAIRQGRDTEAFF. In DNA form, the CDR3 reads TGTGCCATCAGACAGGGGCGGGACACTGAAGCTTTCTTT.

V is TRBV5-1 and J is TRBJ2-1; 9 nucleotides line up with TRBD2. CDR1 is SGHRS and CDR2 is YFSETQ in the germline V gene. The trim removed 1 base at V and 7 bases at J, leaving 12 bases unmatched. There are 17 residues in the CDR3. CDR3 DNA sequence: TGCGCCAGCAGCTTGACGAGCGCTTGGACTAGCGTTAATGAGCAGTTCTTC. This gives the protein CASSLTSAWTSVNEQFF.

The chain uses TRBV19 and TRBJ2-1; TRBD1 aligns across 11 bases. The CDR3 totals 16 residues. Trimming took 4 bases from V and 3 from J; bases not matched to a gene: 5. Germline CDR1 LNHDA, CDR2 SQIVND (reference sequence). In nucleotides, the CDR3 is TGTGCCAGTAGTAGTCCGGGGACAGGGGGCTACAATGAGCAGTTCTTC. Translated, it gives CASSSPGTGGYNEQFF.

This chain connects TRBV5-8 to TRBJ1-1; TRBD1 aligns across 10 bases. CDR3 length: 13 amino acids. Germline CDR1 and CDR2: SGHTS and YDEGEE. The V and J ends lost 2 bases and 10 bases, in that order; junction bases with no gene match: 5. CDR3 residues: CASSFRQGASAFF. The CDR3 coding sequence is TGTGCCAGCAGCTTTCGACAGGGGGCTTCAGCTTTCTTT.

V gene TRBV2 combines with J gene TRBJ2-7, with 8 bases identical to TRBD2. The CDR3 is 16 amino acids. V gave up 3 bases and J gave up 0 bases; unmatched junction bases: 7. The V gene's germline CDR1 is SNHLY and CDR2 FYNNEI. CDR3 bases: TGTGCCAGCAGTGAGGTTAGCGGGACGGGCTCCTACGAGCAGTACTTC. Its protein is CASSEVSGTGSYEQYF.